The 20 T cell receptor beta chains presented below share a single source sample, sequenced in a study of blood T cell repertoires in COVID-19 (TCRdb year 2020). Library creation used the immunoSEQ multiplex PCR assay. TCRdb carries this immuneACCESS record with in-frame sequences only. Its versions omit some clonotypes, under half of them owing to an unresolved V gene in the studies checked, with the rest unexplained. This sample gives roughly 250,000 clones in total; 88% of them show up just once. The ten largest make up less than 3% of the sample. Material for sequencing was PBMCs or T cells enriched from blood (not recorded which). The receptors here all came from a woman between 50 and 59 years old who had recovered from COVID-19.

The V and J genes are TRBV4-2 and TRBJ2-3; weak D call: TRBD2 (6 bases). The germline V gene encodes CDR1 LGHNA and CDR2 YNFKEQ. The CDR3 is 14 residues long. Trimming took 0 bases from V and 5 from J, leaving 9 bases between them. This CDR3 reads CASSQDSSVDTQYF. The CDR3 coding sequence is TGTGCCAGCAGCCAAGACTCTAGCGTAGATACGCAGTATTTT.

The V gene is TRBV10-1, the J gene TRBJ2-3, with 15 positions matching TRBD2. After removal of 3 bases from V and 0 bases from J, the junction contained 10 bases not matched to a gene. The CDR3 sequence is 20 residues long. Germline V lookup: CDR1 WNHNN, CDR2 SYGVQD (reference sequence). The CDR3 bases are TGCGCCAGCAGTGATTTTCCGGGACTAGCGGGAGGAGGTAGCACAGATACGCAGTATTTT. This translates into CASSDFPGLAGGGSTDTQYF.

The chain links TRBV7-9 to TRBJ2-3, with D possibly being TRBD1 (5 bases). Germline V lookup: CDR1 SEHNR, CDR2 FQNEAQ (reference sequence). This CDR3 has 15 amino acids. Trimming pared 5 bases from V and 5 bases from J, leaving 17 bases between. As DNA, the CDR3 is TGTGCCAGCAGCATAATGACAGCCTACGAAGATACGCAGTATTTT. As protein: CASSIMTAYEDTQYF.

This clone was counted a few times. The V and J genes are TRBV28 and TRBJ1-5; D gene uncertain. This CDR3 has 12 residues. Germline V CDR1 and CDR2: MDHEN, SYDVKM. V shed 7 bases and J shed 0 bases, with 4 bases lying between them. The DNA of the CDR3 is TGTGCCAGCACTTATAGCAATCAGCCCCAGCATTTT. Translating gives CASTYSNQPQHF.

Regarding this clone: The identical CDR3 is also encoded by other nucleotide sequences in the sample. This chain joins TRBV28 and TRBJ1-2; D possibly corresponds to TRBD1 (5 bases). The CDR3 has 14 residues. Germline assignment: CDR1 MDHEN and CDR2 SYDVKM. The V end lost 6 bases, the J end lost 2 bases, and 13 bases lay between the germline ends. CDR3 region: CASSPGGTNYGYTF. The CDR3 DNA reads as TGTGCCAGCAGCCCCGGCGGGACGAACTATGGCTACACCTTC.

The rearrangement links TRBV7-8 to TRBJ1-6; D might be TRBD1 (5 bases). The CDR3 length is 14 residues. The germline V gene has CDR1 SGHVS and CDR2 FQNEAQ. V gave up 4 bases and J gave up 6 bases, with 10 bases separating them. DNA for the CDR3: TGTGCCAGCAGCTCTGCGACAGTTAATTCACCCCTCCACTTT. It is translated as CASSSATVNSPLHF.

V usage is TRBV7-8 and J usage is TRBJ1-2; TRBD1 aligns across 7 bases. J gave up 4 bases and V 0 bases, and 2 bases lay outside the gene matches. The CDR3 has 14 amino acids. Germline V gene sequence: CDR1 SGHVS, CDR2 FQNEAQ. The chain's CDR3 is CASSLAGTAYGYTF. DNA of the CDR3: TGTGCCAGCAGCTTAGCCGGGACAGCCTATGGCTACACCTTC.

The gene calls are TRBV28 and TRBJ2-1, with TRBD2 identical over 9 bases. The V gene's germline CDR1 is MDHEN and CDR2 SYDVKM. Unmatched junction bases numbered 9, after V lost 7 bases and J lost 2 bases. The CDR3 covers 16 residues. In DNA, the CDR3 is TGTGCCAGCATCCGCGGGAGGGCCGGAGCCTACAATGAGCAGTTCTTC. This codes for CASIRGRAGAYNEQFF.

The gene calls are TRBV30 and TRBJ2-1; D is unclear. In germline, CDR1 is GTSNPN, CDR2 SVGIG (reference sequence). This CDR3 spans 12 amino acids. V was cut by 2 bases and J by 6 bases, with 8 bases left in between. CDR3 in amino acids: CAWSLSGNEQFF. CDR3 bases: TGTGCCTGGAGTCTCTCAGGCAATGAGCAGTTCTTC.

The genes are TRBV10-1 and TRBJ2-4; TRBD2 might be the D (5 bases). Looked up from germline, CDR1 is WNHNN and CDR2 is SYGVQD (reference sequence). The CDR3 spans 12 residues. V shed 3 bases and J shed 10 bases, with 10 bases lying between them. Written as DNA, the CDR3 is TGCGCCAGCAGTGATGCAGGCGGGATTCAGTACTTC. It codes for CASSDAGGIQYF.

This sequence joins TRBV6-5 and TRBJ1-1; D is perhaps TRBD1 (6 bases). The CDR3 contains 14 residues. The germline V and J ends were trimmed by 3 bases and 1 base, with 9 bases remaining between them. Germline V gives CDR1 MNHEY, CDR2 SVGAGI. CDR3 sequence (DNA): TGTGCCAGCAGTTATGGGGGCCCGAACACTGAAGCTTTCTTT. It specifies CASSYGGPNTEAFF.

A word on this clone: Within the sample, other DNA sequences also encode this same CDR3. The genes are TRBV27 and TRBJ2-3; D is possibly TRBD2 (6 bases). V lost 5 bases and J 3 bases, leaving 6 bases between the germline ends. Germline loops: CDR1 MNHEY, CDR2 SMNVEV (reference sequence). The CDR3 runs to 12 residues. The CDR3 DNA reads TGTGCCAGCAGTCGGGGGACAGATACGCAGTATTTT. Translating it yields CASSRGTDTQYF.

This clone was detected only a few times. The chain recombines TRBV24-1 with TRBJ2-2, with a tentative D call TRBD2 (6 bases). Per the germline V gene, CDR1 is KGHDR and CDR2 is SFDVKD. V was trimmed by 2 bases and J by 3 bases, leaving 15 bases between them. The CDR3 sequence is 17 residues long. The CDR3 nucleotides read TGTGCCACCAGTGATTGGACCGGGACTGGTCACACCGGGGAGCTGTTTTTT. It specifies CATSDWTGTGHTGELFF.

The chain combines TRBV6-6 with TRBJ2-5, with 14 positions matching TRBD2. This CDR3 has 15 amino acids. The V segment lost 5 bases and the J segment 5 bases; nucleotides outside the gene matches: 4. Germline CDR1 is MNHNY and CDR2 is SVGAGI (reference sequence). CDR3: CASSPGLAGDETQYF. CDR3 sequence (DNA): TGTGCCAGCAGTCCGGGACTAGCGGGAGATGAGACCCAGTACTTC.

The rearrangement uses TRBV11-2 and TRBJ2-1, with no clear D. Deletions cut 0 bases from V and 9 bases from J, with 12 bases between. Looked up from germline, CDR1 is SGHAT and CDR2 is FQNNGV. There are 14 residues in the CDR3. DNA of the CDR3: TGTGCCAGCAGCTTAGATTTACACCCCAGTGAGCAGTTCTTC. This codes for CASSLDLHPSEQFF.

Note on this clone: The sample holds other DNA sequences that translate to the same CDR3. The rearrangement joins TRBV6-2 or TRBV6-3 to TRBJ1-2; D is possibly TRBD1 (5 bases). CDR1 MNHEY and CDR2 SVGEGT come from the germline V gene. Trimming took 2 bases from V and 2 from J, leaving 9 bases between them. The CDR3 consists of 14 residues. The CDR3 region has the DNA TGTGCCAGCAGTTACCGCAGGGCGAACTATGGCTACACCTTC. This gives the protein CASSYRRANYGYTF.

This sequence joins TRBV5-5 and TRBJ2-1; 11 positions agree with TRBD2. This CDR3 is built from 16 residues. The ends lost 3 bases at V and 5 bases at J; junction bases unmatched: 7. CDR1 is SGHKS and CDR2 is YYEKEE in the germline V gene (reference sequence). CDR3 nucleotide sequence: TGTGCCAGCAGCTCCCTGACTAGCGGGAAAAACAATGAGCAGTTCTTC. Translated, it gives CASSSLTSGKNNEQFF.

This chain links TRBV5-1 with TRBJ2-2; 9 bases map to TRBD1. The CDR3 contains 15 residues. CDR1 and CDR2 (germline): SGHRS, YFSETQ. Trimming at V came to 5 bases and at J to 8 bases, leaving 10 bases not matched to a gene. The CDR3 loop reads CASRTPGTGTGELFF. CDR3 sequence (DNA): TGCGCCAGCAGGACACCCGGGACAGGGACGGGGGAGCTGTTTTTT.

This clone was detected a few times. V is TRBV14 and J is TRBJ2-1; a weak D match, TRBD2 (6 bases). Germline V gene data show CDR1 as SGHDN and CDR2 as FVKESK. The CDR3 is 17 residues long. Trimming removed 0 bases from V and 1 base from J, with 13 bases in between. CDR3 region: CASSQDWASVSYNEQFF. CDR3 DNA: TGTGCCAGCAGCCAAGATTGGGCTAGCGTATCCTACAATGAGCAGTTCTTC.

This clone was found a few times. The chain uses TRBV18 and TRBJ1-2, with D possibly being TRBD1 (5 bases). V was shortened by 2 bases and J by 0 bases, with 10 bases between the two germline ends. CDR3 length: 15 residues. Germline CDR1 KGHSH, CDR2 LQKENI. CDR3 sequence reads: CASSPGGAANYGYTF. The CDR3 DNA is TGTGCCAGCTCACCAGGAGGGGCAGCTAACTATGGCTACACCTTC. Full variable domain (rest looked up from reference TRBV18 and TRBJ1-2): NAGVMQNPRHLVRRRGQEARLRCSPMKGHSHVYWYRQLPEEGLKFMVYLQKENIIDESGMPKERFSAEFPKEGPSILRIQQVVRGDSAAYFCASSPGGAANYGYTFGSGTRLTVV.